A selection of T cell receptor beta chains follows, all from one sample in a study of T cell repertoires in aging, cancer and after chemotherapy. Via MiXCR, TCRdb re-called the multiplex PCR reads, giving one row per CDR3 protein. Of more than 15,000 distinct CDR3 sequences listed, roughly 53% are singletons. The material sequenced was blood. The source is a human donor in good health. CDR3s include the opening cysteine and the closing phenylalanine or tryptophan. The D gene is left open where the match is weak. Size tells how often a clone was seen (once, few, many) or the class of an expanded clone, and some rows leave it out.

clone size: .
D gene: TRBD1
V gene: TRBV30
J gene: TRBJ2-6
CDR3 protein: CAWDRGSGANVLTF
CDR3 DNA: TGTGCCTGGGACAGGGGATCTGGGGCCAACGTCCTGACTTTC

clone size: .
D gene: .
V gene: TRBV6-2/TRBV6-3
J gene: TRBJ2-1
CDR3 protein: CASSYTAGAYNEQFF
CDR3 DNA: TGTGCCAGCAGTTACACAGCGGGCGCATACAATGAGCAGTTCTTC

clone size: .
D gene: .
V gene: TRBV30
J gene: TRBJ2-2
CDR3 protein: CAWSGNGELFF
CDR3 DNA: TGTGCCTGGAGTGGGAACGGGGAGCTGTTTTTT

clone size: .
D gene: TRBD2
V gene: TRBV19
J gene: TRBJ2-7
CDR3 protein: CASSSQPGLRIYEQYF
CDR3 DNA: TGTGCCAGTAGTAGCCAACCGGGACTAAGGATCTACGAGCAGTACTTC

clone size: .
D gene: TRBD2
V gene: TRBV15
J gene: TRBJ2-7
CDR3 protein: CATSRTSGRYEQYF
CDR3 DNA: TGTGCCACCAGCAGGACTAGCGGGAGATACGAGCAGTACTTC

clone size: few
D gene: TRBD1
V gene: TRBV5-6
J gene: TRBJ2-5
CDR3 protein: CASSFGTGVQGETQYF
CDR3 DNA: TGTGCCAGCAGCTTCGGCACAGGGGTTCAAGGAGAGACCCAGTACTTC

clone size: .
D gene: .
V gene: TRBV18
J gene: TRBJ1-2
CDR3 protein: CASSPTGTEGYTF
CDR3 DNA: TGTGCCAGCTCACCAACAGGGACGGAAGGCTACACCTTC

clone size: .
D gene: .
V gene: TRBV6-1
J gene: TRBJ1-1
CDR3 protein: CASTDGGDTEAFF
CDR3 DNA: TGTGCCAGCACCGACGGAGGGGACACTGAAGCTTTCTTT

clone size: .
D gene: TRBD1
V gene: TRBV27
J gene: TRBJ1-5
CDR3 protein: CASRITGGPDQPQHF
CDR3 DNA: TGTGCCAGCAGGATAACAGGGGGTCCCGATCAGCCCCAGCATTTT

clone size: .
D gene: .
V gene: TRBV6-6
J gene: TRBJ2-2
CDR3 protein: CASSSGPGSGELFF
CDR3 DNA: TGTGCCAGCAGTTCCGGGCCGGGATCCGGGGAGCTGTTTTTT

clone size: .
D gene: .
V gene: TRBV18
J gene: TRBJ2-7
CDR3 protein: CASSPGGRGRTPEQYF
CDR3 DNA: TGTGCCAGCTCACCGGGCGGTCGGGGACGTACGCCAGAGCAGTACTTC

clone size: .
D gene: .
V gene: TRBV6-5
J gene: TRBJ2-5
CDR3 protein: CASSPMQGAGSGETQYF
CDR3 DNA: TGTGCCAGCAGTCCCATGCAAGGGGCGGGTTCTGGAGAGACCCAGTACTTC

clone size: few
D gene: TRBD2
V gene: TRBV19
J gene: TRBJ2-7
CDR3 protein: CASENRASGSGVHEQYF
CDR3 DNA: TGTGCCAGTGAGAATAGGGCTAGCGGGAGTGGGGTCCACGAGCAGTACTTC

clone size: .
D gene: .
V gene: TRBV19
J gene: TRBJ2-5
CDR3 protein: CASSIVGWQTQYF
CDR3 DNA: TGTGCCAGTAGTATAGTTGGCTGGCAGACCCAGTACTTC

clone size: .
D gene: TRBD1
V gene: TRBV5-6
J gene: TRBJ2-7
CDR3 protein: CASSLGTGGGLGRSEQYF
CDR3 DNA: TGTGCCAGCAGCTTGGGGACAGGGGGCGGGCTAGGAAGGAGCGAGCAGTACTTC

clone size: few
D gene: TRBD2
V gene: TRBV13
J gene: TRBJ2-5
CDR3 protein: CASSFSSGRAPGWAQYF
CDR3 DNA: TGTGCCAGCAGCTTCAGTAGCGGGAGGGCCCCGGGATGGGCCCAGTACTTC

clone size: .
D gene: .
V gene: TRBV27
J gene: TRBJ2-5
CDR3 protein: CASSLGTRAYQETQYF
CDR3 DNA: TGTGCCAGCAGTTTAGGGACTCGAGCGTACCAAGAGACCCAGTACTTC

clone size: few
D gene: .
V gene: TRBV19
J gene: TRBJ2-4
CDR3 protein: CASMRSAGQTLAKNIQYF
CDR3 DNA: TGTGCCAGTATGCGAAGTGCGGGTCAGACTCTAGCCAAAAACATTCAGTACTTC

clone size: .
D gene: .
V gene: TRBV29-1
J gene: TRBJ2-1
CDR3 protein: CSVHRDLGEQFF
CDR3 DNA: TGCAGCGTCCACCGGGACTTAGGGGAGCAGTTCTTC

clone size: .
D gene: .
V gene: TRBV5-5
J gene: TRBJ2-5
CDR3 protein: CASSLDTVQETQYF
CDR3 DNA: TGTGCCAGCAGCTTGGACACCGTCCAAGAGACCCAGTACTTC

clone size: .
D gene: TRBD1
V gene: TRBV29-1
J gene: TRBJ2-1
CDR3 protein: CSVRQGVVNEQFF
CDR3 DNA: TGCAGCGTTAGACAGGGTGTGGTCAATGAGCAGTTCTTC

clone size: .
D gene: .
V gene: TRBV19
J gene: TRBJ2-7
CDR3 protein: CASSIGGEQYF
CDR3 DNA: TGTGCCAGTAGTATAGGGGGGGAGCAGTACTTC

clone size: .
D gene: .
V gene: TRBV19
J gene: TRBJ1-1
CDR3 protein: CASSSQGDTEAFF
CDR3 DNA: TGTGCCAGTAGTTCTCAGGGTGACACTGAAGCTTTCTTT

clone size: few
D gene: .
V gene: TRBV18
J gene: TRBJ1-2
CDR3 protein: CASSPRVGTSNYGYTF
CDR3 DNA: TGTGCCAGCTCACCACGCGTCGGGACATCTAACTATGGCTACACCTTC

clone size: .
D gene: .
V gene: TRBV12-3/TRBV12-4
J gene: TRBJ2-7
CDR3 protein: CASSFWNEQYF
CDR3 DNA: TGTGCCAGCAGTTTTTGGAACGAGCAGTACTTC

clone size: few
D gene: TRBD1
V gene: TRBV19
J gene: TRBJ2-2
CDR3 protein: CASRPRGRGAGELFF
CDR3 DNA: TGTGCCAGTAGACCCAGGGGGCGCGGCGCCGGGGAGCTGTTTTTT

clone size: .
D gene: .
V gene: TRBV29-1
J gene: TRBJ1-1
CDR3 protein: CSVGQVLNTEAFF
CDR3 DNA: TGCAGCGTTGGTCAGGTCTTGAACACTGAAGCTTTCTTT

clone size: few
D gene: TRBD2
V gene: TRBV29-1
J gene: TRBJ2-1
CDR3 protein: CSVGGLAAYNEQFF
CDR3 DNA: TGCAGCGTTGGGGGACTAGCGGCCTACAATGAGCAGTTCTTC

clone size: .
D gene: TRBD2
V gene: TRBV6-2/TRBV6-3
J gene: TRBJ2-1
CDR3 protein: CASSPPRLAGTNNEQFF
CDR3 DNA: TGTGCCAGCAGTCCTCCGCGACTAGCGGGTACTAACAATGAGCAGTTCTTC

clone size: once
D gene: .
V gene: TRBV6-1
J gene: TRBJ1-2
CDR3 protein: CASSDLGGYTF
CDR3 DNA: TGTGCCAGCAGTGATCTCGGTGGCTACACCTTC

clone size: .
D gene: TRBD2
V gene: TRBV15
J gene: TRBJ2-2
CDR3 protein: CATSRAGGSTGELFF
CDR3 DNA: TGTGCCACCAGCAGAGCCGGGGGGAGCACCGGGGAGCTGTTTTTT

clone size: few
D gene: TRBD2
V gene: TRBV5-4
J gene: TRBJ2-3
CDR3 protein: CASSPSGRDGTDTQYF
CDR3 DNA: TGTGCCAGCAGCCCGAGCGGGAGAGATGGAACAGATACGCAGTATTTT

clone size: few
D gene: TRBD2
V gene: TRBV6-6
J gene: TRBJ2-1
CDR3 protein: CASSDQLRLAGGSNEQFF
CDR3 DNA: TGTGCCAGCAGTGACCAGCTAAGACTAGCGGGAGGAAGTAATGAGCAGTTCTTC

clone size: medium-sized
D gene: .
V gene: TRBV29-1
J gene: TRBJ2-3
CDR3 protein: CSVDVGFTDTQYF
CDR3 DNA: TGCAGCGTTGATGTAGGCTTCACAGATACGCAGTATTTT

clone size: .
D gene: TRBD1
V gene: TRBV6-2/TRBV6-3
J gene: TRBJ2-1
CDR3 protein: CASGQGTYNEQFF
CDR3 DNA: TGTGCCAGCGGACAGGGTACGTACAATGAGCAGTTCTTC

clone size: .
D gene: TRBD1
V gene: TRBV5-5
J gene: TRBJ2-2
CDR3 protein: CASSADRGLAGELFF
CDR3 DNA: TGTGCCAGCAGCGCGGACAGGGGGCTGGCCGGGGAGCTGTTTTTT

clone size: few
D gene: .
V gene: TRBV19
J gene: TRBJ2-4
CDR3 protein: CASSTTGLAKNIQYF
CDR3 DNA: TGTGCCAGTAGTACGACAGGTTTAGCCAAAAACATTCAGTACTTC

clone size: few
D gene: .
V gene: TRBV6-1
J gene: TRBJ2-2
CDR3 protein: CASSEEEGQRGELFF
CDR3 DNA: TGTGCCAGCAGTGAAGAGGAAGGACAGCGCGGGGAGCTGTTTTTT

clone size: .
D gene: .
V gene: TRBV19
J gene: TRBJ2-1
CDR3 protein: CASSKDITNEQFF
CDR3 DNA: TGTGCCAGTAGTAAGGACATTACCAATGAGCAGTTCTTC

clone size: .
D gene: TRBD1
V gene: TRBV6-2/TRBV6-3
J gene: TRBJ2-1
CDR3 protein: CASRKDRGGEQFF
CDR3 DNA: TGTGCCAGCAGGAAAGACAGGGGAGGTGAGCAGTTCTTC

clone size: .
D gene: .
V gene: TRBV5-5
J gene: TRBJ2-1
CDR3 protein: CASSYSTGYNEQFF
CDR3 DNA: TGTGCCAGCAGTTACTCCACTGGCTACAATGAGCAGTTCTTC

clone size: .
D gene: .
V gene: TRBV19
J gene: TRBJ1-5
CDR3 protein: CASSTGQANQPQHF
CDR3 DNA: TGTGCCAGTAGTACAGGGCAGGCCAATCAGCCCCAGCATTTT

clone size: few
D gene: .
V gene: TRBV5-4
J gene: TRBJ1-6
CDR3 protein: CASSSDGYNSPLHF
CDR3 DNA: TGTGCCAGCAGCTCGGACGGCTATAATTCACCCCTCCACTTT

clone size: .
D gene: .
V gene: TRBV27
J gene: TRBJ2-5
CDR3 protein: CASSLRGLGETQYF
CDR3 DNA: TGTGCCAGCAGTTTACGGGGGCTGGGGGAGACCCAGTACTTC

clone size: .
D gene: .
V gene: TRBV19
J gene: TRBJ1-1
CDR3 protein: CASSIGGRVNTEAFF
CDR3 DNA: TGTGCCAGTAGTATAGGGGGCAGGGTAAACACTGAAGCTTTCTTT

clone size: .
D gene: TRBD2
V gene: TRBV15
J gene: TRBJ2-1
CDR3 protein: CANSLQAGAGGEQFF
CDR3 DNA: TGTGCCAACAGCCTTCAAGCGGGGGCCGGGGGTGAGCAGTTCTTC

clone size: .
D gene: TRBD2
V gene: TRBV10-3
J gene: TRBJ2-7
CDR3 protein: CAISESRRGSYEQYF
CDR3 DNA: TGTGCCATCAGTGAGTCTCGGCGCGGGAGTTACGAGCAGTACTTC

clone size: .
D gene: TRBD1
V gene: TRBV19
J gene: TRBJ1-1
CDR3 protein: CASSSKGGYTEAFF
CDR3 DNA: TGTGCCAGTAGTTCAAAAGGGGGCTACACTGAAGCTTTCTTT

clone size: .
D gene: .
V gene: TRBV27
J gene: TRBJ1-6
CDR3 protein: CASSLSPDSPLHF
CDR3 DNA: TGTGCCAGCAGTTTATCCCCAGATTCACCCCTCCACTTT

clone size: .
D gene: .
V gene: TRBV5-4
J gene: TRBJ2-5
CDR3 protein: CASSNPGATQYF
CDR3 DNA: TGTGCCAGCAGCAACCCTGGAGCGACCCAGTACTTC

clone size: .
D gene: .
V gene: TRBV5-6
J gene: TRBJ2-3
CDR3 protein: CASSFQIDTQYF
CDR3 DNA: TGTGCCAGCAGCTTTCAGATAGATACGCAGTATTTT

clone size: .
D gene: .
V gene: TRBV19
J gene: TRBJ1-5
CDR3 protein: CASSIMGAGNQPQHF
CDR3 DNA: TGTGCCAGTAGTATAATGGGAGCTGGCAATCAGCCCCAGCATTTT

clone size: few
D gene: TRBD2
V gene: TRBV15
J gene: TRBJ2-5
CDR3 protein: CATRVGRAQETQYF
CDR3 DNA: TGTGCCACCCGAGTAGGGAGGGCCCAAGAGACCCAGTACTTC

clone size: .
D gene: .
V gene: TRBV18
J gene: TRBJ2-5
CDR3 protein: CASSETQETQYF
CDR3 DNA: TGTGCCAGCTCCGAAACCCAAGAGACCCAGTACTTC

clone size: few
D gene: .
V gene: TRBV6-5
J gene: TRBJ1-6
CDR3 protein: CASSYSGSSSSYNSPLHF
CDR3 DNA: TGTGCCAGCAGTTACTCGGGCAGCTCAAGCTCCTATAATTCACCCCTCCACTTT

clone size: few
D gene: .
V gene: TRBV19
J gene: TRBJ2-5
CDR3 protein: CASSIAGAQWETQYF
CDR3 DNA: TGTGCCAGTAGTATAGCGGGGGCTCAGTGGGAGACCCAGTACTTC

clone size: once
D gene: .
V gene: TRBV5-4
J gene: TRBJ2-5
CDR3 protein: CASSRRARGLGETQYF
CDR3 DNA: TGTGCCAGCAGCCGGAGGGCACGGGGCCTCGGGGAGACCCAGTACTTC

clone size: few
D gene: .
V gene: TRBV19
J gene: TRBJ2-3
CDR3 protein: CASRPQGGITDTQYF
CDR3 DNA: TGTGCCAGTAGGCCTCAGGGAGGTATTACAGATACGCAGTATTTT